This is a list of T cell receptor beta chains from one sample in a study of cytomegalovirus exposure and HLA in healthy donors. Using immunoSEQ multiplex PCR, the repertoire was profiled, and TCRdb retains in-frame clones only, with some absent. The data show 120,000 or so clones, roughly four fifths seen once. Sequencing was carried out using PBMCs. These receptors all stem from a woman aged 40 to 49 in good health and CMV-seropositive. Each CDR3 is given with its conserved first and last residue. The D gene is left open where the match is weak. Rows give clone size only sometimes, using once, few, many, or a class for an expanded clone.

d_call	clone_size	v_call	j_call	cdr3_nt	cdr3_aa
TRBD2	.	TRBV5-1	TRBJ2-1	TGCGCCAGCACGCCGGGGGGGCTCGGCGATGAGCAGTTCTTC	CASTPGGLGDEQFF
.	.	TRBV7-3	TRBJ1-1	TGTGCCAGCAGCTCCCAACTTGGGAACACTGAAGCTTTCTTT	CASSSQLGNTEAFF
TRBD1	.	TRBV9	TRBJ1-1	TGTGCCAGCAGCGTGGGGGGACAGGTGAACACTGAAGCTTTCTTT	CASSVGGQVNTEAFF
.	.	TRBV5-1	TRBJ2-7	TGCGCCAGCAGCGGGGGCGACGGGGGGAGATTCTACGAGCAGTACTTC	CASSGGDGGRFYEQYF
.	.	TRBV5-4	TRBJ1-5	TGTGCCAGCAGCTTGGATGCCGGTCAGCCCCAGCATTTT	CASSLDAGQPQHF
TRBD1	.	TRBV11-2	TRBJ2-3	TGTGCCAGCAGCTGGACAGGGACGAGCACAGATACGCAGTATTTT	CASSWTGTSTDTQYF
.	.	TRBV11-2	TRBJ2-1	TGTGCCAGCAGCTTAGGGCGGGGTGAGCAGTTCTTC	CASSLGRGEQFF
TRBD1	.	TRBV5-5	TRBJ1-1	TGTGCCAGCAGCTTGGTCGCTCAGGGGGTGGTGAACACTGAAGCTTTCTTT	CASSLVAQGVVNTEAFF
TRBD2	once	TRBV2	TRBJ2-5	TGTGCCATCGGGGGGGAGGATCGAGAGACCCAGTACTTC	CAIGGEDRETQYF
.	.	TRBV11-2	TRBJ2-7	TGTGCCAGCAGCTCTTTATATACAGGGCGGGAGCAGTACTTC	CASSSLYTGREQYF
TRBD1	.	TRBV6-6	TRBJ2-7	TGTGCCACCGAGATAGGGGGCCACGAGCAGTACTTC	CATEIGGHEQYF
.	.	TRBV7-9	TRBJ1-2	TGTTCCAGCAGCTTAGGGGAGGGAGGCTATGGCTACACCTTC	CSSSLGEGGYGYTF
.	once	TRBV15	TRBJ2-1	TGTGCCACCAGCAGCGGGAGCAAGCAGTTCTTC	CATSSGSKQFF
.	.	TRBV5-1	TRBJ1-1	TGCGCCAGCAGCTTGGCCGGGGGTAACACTGAAGCTTTCTTT	CASSLAGGNTEAFF
TRBD2	.	TRBV9	TRBJ2-7	TGTGCCAGCAGCGTAGATAGTAGCGGGGAGCAGTACTTC	CASSVDSSGEQYF
.	.	TRBV7-2	TRBJ2-3	TGTGCCAGCAGCTTAGGGTTCAGGGCTGCGGATACGCAGTATTTT	CASSLGFRAADTQYF
.	.	TRBV9	TRBJ2-3	TGTGCCAGCAGCGCCTTCAACAGGGTAGTAGCAGATACGCAGTATTTT	CASSAFNRVVADTQYF
.	few	TRBV27	TRBJ2-2	TGTGCCAGCAGTCACCAAACAGGGAACACCGGGGAGCTGTTTTTT	CASSHQTGNTGELFF
TRBD2	once	TRBV5-1	TRBJ2-1	TGCGCCAGCAGCTTTTTGACTAGCCCCTACAATGAGCAGTTCTTC	CASSFLTSPYNEQFF
.	.	TRBV9	TRBJ2-7	TGTGCCAGCAGCCCCCACGAGGCAGTCTACTACGAGCAGTACTTC	CASSPHEAVYYEQYF
.	.	TRBV13	TRBJ2-1	TGTGCCAGCAGCTTAGCCGGGGAGGACTCCTACAATGAGCAGTTCTTC	CASSLAGEDSYNEQFF
TRBD1	.	TRBV6-5	TRBJ2-7	TGTGCCAGCAGGCCGATACAGGGGGCGGGCGAGCAGTACTTC	CASRPIQGAGEQYF
TRBD2	.	TRBV2	TRBJ2-5	TGTGCCAGCAGTGACCGACTAGCGGGAGAGGAGACCCAGTACTTC	CASSDRLAGEETQYF
.	few	TRBV10-1	TRBJ2-5	TGCGCCAGCAGTGATTCAGTAGAGACCCAGTACTTC	CASSDSVETQYF
TRBD2	once	TRBV5-1	TRBJ2-1	TGCGCCAGCAGCGGGATGTCCGGGACTAACTACAATGAGCAGTTCTTC	CASSGMSGTNYNEQFF
TRBD1	.	TRBV19	TRBJ2-7	TGTGCCAGTAGCCGACAGGGTCAGTCCTACGAGCAGTACTTC	CASSRQGQSYEQYF
TRBD1	.	TRBV7-2	TRBJ2-1	TGTGCCAGCAGTCCCGGACAGGGGGAGCGGCAGTTCTTC	CASSPGQGERQFF
TRBD2	.	TRBV7-2	TRBJ2-3	TGTGCCAGCAGCTTAGCGACTAGCGGGAGATTCTCGGATACGCAGTATTTT	CASSLATSGRFSDTQYF
.	.	TRBV25-1	TRBJ2-7	TGTGCCAGCAGTGATGGAGTGATGGCGGGGCCCGTTTACGAGCAGTACTTC	CASSDGVMAGPVYEQYF
.	.	TRBV9	TRBJ2-3	TGTGCCAGCAGCGTAGGAGGAGGGGAGGATACGCAGTATTTT	CASSVGGGEDTQYF
TRBD2	.	TRBV27	TRBJ2-1	TGTGCCAGCAGTTTTAGCGGGGCCTCCTACAATGAGCAGTTCTTC	CASSFSGASYNEQFF
TRBD2	.	TRBV16	TRBJ2-1	TGTGCCAGCAGCCAATTACTAGCGGGAGCTTCTACGAGTGAGCAGTTCTTC	CASSQLLAGASTSEQFF
TRBD2	.	TRBV9	TRBJ2-2	TGTGCCAGCAGCAGGGCACCGAACTCACTAGCGGGAGACCCGGAGCTGTTTTTT	CASSRAPNSLAGDPELFF
TRBD2	.	TRBV5-4	TRBJ2-1	TGTGCCAGCAGCTACGGGACTAGCGGGAGGGATGAGCAGTTCTTC	CASSYGTSGRDEQFF
.	.	TRBV5-1	TRBJ2-7	TGCGCCAGCGGGCACAGGACTAATTACGAGCAGTACTTC	CASGHRTNYEQYF
.	once	TRBV30	TRBJ1-2	TGTGCCTGGAGATGGGCGGGGGCAGGCTATGGCTACACCTTC	CAWRWAGAGYGYTF
.	.	TRBV19	TRBJ1-2	TGTGCCAGTACGACCCTCAATGCAGGGGTATCTGGCTACACCTTC	CASTTLNAGVSGYTF
TRBD1	.	TRBV7-9	TRBJ2-2	TGTGCCAGCAGCCCCATGACAGGGATCACCGGGGAGCTGTTTTTT	CASSPMTGITGELFF
.	.	TRBV30	TRBJ1-1	TGTGCCTGGGGAAAAGGGGTCTTCACTGAAGCTTTCTTT	CAWGKGVFTEAFF
.	once	TRBV27	TRBJ2-1	TGTGTCAGCAGTTTCTCGGTGAATGAGCAGTTCTTC	CVSSFSVNEQFF
.	.	TRBV6-1	TRBJ1-2	TGTGCCAGCAGTGAACGCGGGGGAGGAGGCTACACCTTC	CASSERGGGGYTF
.	medium-sized	TRBV5-3	TRBJ2-7	TGTGCCAGAACCCCCCCGGGCAGGGTACTTTACGAGCAGTACTTC	CARTPPGRVLYEQYF
.	.	TRBV7-3	TRBJ2-1	TGTGCCAGCAGCTTAGGAAACAGTAATGAGCAGTTCTTC	CASSLGNSNEQFF
TRBD1	.	TRBV28	TRBJ2-7	TGTGCCAGCAGATTGACAGGGGGCTCCCACGAGCAGTACTTC	CASRLTGGSHEQYF
.	once	TRBV30	TRBJ1-2	TGTGCCTGGAGTAGACAGGCGATTGGAGGCTACACCTTC	CAWSRQAIGGYTF
TRBD2	.	TRBV5-1	TRBJ2-7	TGCGCCAGCAACTCGGGGGAGCTAGCGGGAGTGGGGGAGCAGTACTTC	CASNSGELAGVGEQYF
TRBD2	.	TRBV7-3	TRBJ2-3	TGTGCCAGCAGTACCGGGACTAGCTTGAATACGCAGTATTTT	CASSTGTSLNTQYF
TRBD1	.	TRBV5-1	TRBJ1-5	TGCGCCAGCAGCACTACAGGGGCGGGCCAGCCCCAGCATTTT	CASSTTGAGQPQHF
TRBD1	.	TRBV6-4	TRBJ1-1	TGTGCCAGCAGTGAGACAGGGGACACTGAAGCTTTCTTT	CASSETGDTEAFF